This T cell receptor (beta chain) was profiled in a study of human T cells and chemical hapten exposure. As for this clonotype: The antigen is unknown.

General study points: The number of TCRs over 1 in 1000 frequency stayed unchanged after DPC. There were significantly more large CDR3 similarity clusters among expanded TCRs than among controls.

Germline CDR1 and CDR2: MDHEN and SYDVKM. The length of the CDR3 is 12 residues. Trimming took off 5 bases at V and 4 bases at J, with 9 bases between the two ends. The time point denotes: pre-sensitization, week 0. As for treatment: therapeutic diphenylcyclopropenone sensitization with weekly scalp DPC. In TCRdb, the RACE reads were re-called with MiXCR into one record per CDR3 protein. The repertoire holds about 110,000 distinct CDR3 sequences, 10% to 15% seen once, with more than 1.5% in the top ten. Sequencing used whole blood, obtained in connection with sensitization to the hapten diphenylcyclopropenone (DPC). V is TRBV28 and J is TRBJ2-7; TRBD1 might be the D (6 bases). The receptor was isolated from a woman aged 50 to 60 with alopecia areata. Some clones in this sample may be carry-over from other donors' samples. The CDR3 nucleotides read TGTGCCAGCAGTCCTCAGGGGTACGAGCAGTACTTC. Translation: CASSPQGYEQYF. Complete variable domain (other parts from reference TRBV28 and TRBJ2-7): DVKVTQSSRYLVKRTGEKVFLECVQDMDHENMFWYRQDPGLGLRLIYFSYDVKMKEKGDIPEGYSVSREKKERFSLILESASTNQTSMYLCASSPQGYEQYFGPGTRLTVT.